This T cell receptor beta chain was observed in a study of blood T cell repertoires in COVID-19. Study in general: The United States, Italy and Spain supplied acute and convalescent COVID-19 samples.

As originally analysed: Reference gene primers were amplified, and this amplification served to estimate nucleated cell counts. Repertoires were generated with immunoSEQ multiplex PCR, while TCRdb's copy carries only in-frame clones and drops some. That table furnishes V, J and clone size, whereas the DNA furnished D and trimming. The table has roughly 97,000 clones, more than 70% seen once; the top ten hold about 20%. A remark on this clone: At one of its ends the junction is not consistent with the germline gene, which may arise from a read error.

The CDR3 has 11 amino acids. Germline CDR1 and CDR2: SNHLY and FYNNEI. This clonotype was sampled from a human donor in a cohort sampled during active COVID-19. The chain carries TRBV2 and TRBJ1-2; D is perhaps TRBD1 (5 bases). The sample was peripheral blood. Here the CDR3 DNA reads TGTGCCAGCAGTGAAAATAGGGGTCATGACTTC. Protein product: CASSENRGHDF. Full variable domain (remainder filled in from reference TRBV2 and TRBJ1-2): EPEVTQTPSHQVTQMGQEVILRCVPISNHLYFYWYRQILGQKVEFLVSFYNNEISEKSEIFDDQFSVERPDGSNFTLKIRSTKLEDSAMYFCASSENRGHDFGSGTRLTVV.